Sequencing of this T cell receptor beta chain was carried out in a study of CD8 T cells in Susac syndrome. Germline V gene sequence: CDR1 LGHNT, CDR2 FRNRAP. V lost 3 bases and J lost 0; bases outside the gene matches: 14. The CDR3 is 19 residues long. RNA, at 0.5 to 1 ug, was reverse transcribed with random hexamers. The TCR beta CDR3 was amplified by immunoSEQ multiplex PCR across 54 Vbeta, 13 Jbeta. Using its own MiXCR run on the immunoSEQ multiplex PCR reads, TCRdb lists one record per CDR3 protein. The sample carries about 200,000 distinct CDR3 sequences, 90% to 95% recorded once. TCR beta sequencing was performed on blood CD8+ and CD4+ T cells. In the multiple sclerosis control group, patients were treatment-naive and had stable or active relapsing-remitting disease. FACS enriched CD8+ TEMRA cells, while bulk CD8+ and CD4+ were negatively isolated.

This chain links TRBV12-5 with TRBJ2-1; 7 bases line up with TRBD2. Sequenced material: CD4+ T cells from PBMCs. This receptor was taken from a human donor with multiple sclerosis. The CDR3 nucleotides read TGTGCTAGTGGTTTAATCCCGATCTGGGGGGGGAGCTCCTACAATGAGCAGTTCTTC. Translation gives CASGLIPIWGGSSYNEQFF.